A single sample is the source of the 5 T cell receptor beta chains below, sequenced in a study of OX40 agonist ivuxolimab in advanced cancers. Library preparation employed the immunoSEQ multiplex PCR assay. As stored in TCRdb, this immuneACCESS dataset retains in-frame rearrangements with V and J assigned. A fraction of the clones does not appear; measured against another copy, unresolved V genes explain less than half of the discrepancy, and the remainder lacks a known reason. In this sample the table shows tens of thousands of clones, around 86% of which occur a single time. Approximately 0.54% of the sample goes to the ten largest clones. Sequences were derived from CD4+ or CD8+ T cells sorted from blood, sampled in a trial of the OX40 agonist ivuxolimab. The receptors originated from an adult with an advanced solid tumor such as melanoma, head and neck, liver or kidney cancer.

The rearrangement links TRBV7-2 to TRBJ2-5; perhaps TRBD2 as D (6 bases). This CDR3 spans 13 amino acids. Germline-derived CDR1 and CDR2 are SGHTA and FQGNSA. Trimming pared 5 bases from V and 4 bases from J, leaving 11 bases between. CDR3 protein: CASSPPSAETQYF. CDR3 coding DNA: TGTGCCAGCAGCCCACCTAGCGCAGAGACCCAGTACTTC.

The chain carries TRBV6-6 and TRBJ2-5; the D gene is possibly TRBD1 (5 bases). Germline V CDR1 and CDR2: MNHNY, SVGAGI (reference sequence). V dropped 2 bases and J dropped 2 bases, with 12 bases sitting between them. The CDR3 is 15 residues long. CDR3 in DNA: TGTGCCAGCAGTTACGGGGCGCCTCCACAAGAGACCCAGTACTTC. Its translation is CASSYGAPPQETQYF.

This chain uses TRBV6-5 with TRBJ2-1; no clear D gene. This CDR3 is 10 amino acids long. The germline V and J ends were trimmed by 6 bases and 4 bases, with 1 base remaining between them. Germline V CDR1 and CDR2: MNHEY, SVGAGI. CDR3 sequence reads: CASRYNEQFF. As DNA, the CDR3 is TGTGCCAGCAGGTACAATGAGCAGTTCTTC.

The J gene is TRBJ2-7, the V gene TRBV5-1, with D perhaps matching TRBD2 (6 bases). The CDR3 has 14 amino acids. The germline gives CDR1 SGHRS, CDR2 YFSETQ. Deletions cut 2 bases from V and 6 bases from J, with 15 bases between. The CDR3 sequence is CASSFYSGPFEQYF. CDR3 bases: TGCGCCAGCAGCTTTTATAGCGGTCCTTTCGAGCAGTACTTC.

This clone has a single count. V and J are TRBV5-4 and TRBJ1-1, with D uncertain. CDR1 and CDR2 (germline): SGHNT, YYREEE (reference sequence). The length of the CDR3 is 14 residues. V lost 0 bases and J 0 bases, leaving 6 bases between the germline ends. DNA of the CDR3: TGTGCCAGCAGCTTGGGGTTCATGAACACTGAAGCTTTCTTT. The encoded protein is CASSLGFMNTEAFF.